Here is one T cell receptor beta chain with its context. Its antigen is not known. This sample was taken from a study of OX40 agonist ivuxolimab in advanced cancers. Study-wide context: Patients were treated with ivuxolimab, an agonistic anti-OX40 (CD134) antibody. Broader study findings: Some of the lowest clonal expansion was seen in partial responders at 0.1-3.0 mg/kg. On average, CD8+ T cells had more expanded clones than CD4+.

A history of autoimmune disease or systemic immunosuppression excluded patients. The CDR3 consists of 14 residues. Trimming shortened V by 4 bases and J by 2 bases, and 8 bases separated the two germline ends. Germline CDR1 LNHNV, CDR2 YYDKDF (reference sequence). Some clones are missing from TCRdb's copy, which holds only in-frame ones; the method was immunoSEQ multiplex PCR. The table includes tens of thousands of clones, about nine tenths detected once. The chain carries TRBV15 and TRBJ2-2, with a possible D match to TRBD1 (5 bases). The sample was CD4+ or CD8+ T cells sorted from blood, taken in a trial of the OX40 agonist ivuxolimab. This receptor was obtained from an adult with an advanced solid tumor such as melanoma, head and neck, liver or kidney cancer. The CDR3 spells CATSITGNTGELFF. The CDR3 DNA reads TGTGCCACCAGCATAACAGGAAACACCGGGGAGCTGTTTTTT.